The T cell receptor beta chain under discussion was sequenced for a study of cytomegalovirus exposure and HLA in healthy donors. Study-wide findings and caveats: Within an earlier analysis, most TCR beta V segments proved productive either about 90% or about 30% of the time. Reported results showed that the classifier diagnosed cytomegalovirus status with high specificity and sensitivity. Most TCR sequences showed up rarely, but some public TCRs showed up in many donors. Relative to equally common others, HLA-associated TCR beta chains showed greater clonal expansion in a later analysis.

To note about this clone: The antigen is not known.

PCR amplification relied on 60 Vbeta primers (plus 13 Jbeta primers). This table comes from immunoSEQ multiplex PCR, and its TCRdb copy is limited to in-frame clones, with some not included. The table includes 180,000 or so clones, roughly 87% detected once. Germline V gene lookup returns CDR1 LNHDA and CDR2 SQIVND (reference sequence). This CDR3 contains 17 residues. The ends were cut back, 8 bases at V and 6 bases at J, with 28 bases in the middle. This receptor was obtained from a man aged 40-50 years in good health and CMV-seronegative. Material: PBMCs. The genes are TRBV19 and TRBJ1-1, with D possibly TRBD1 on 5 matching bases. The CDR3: CASASSRRGDGNSEAFF. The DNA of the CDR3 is TGTGCCAGTGCTTCCTCGCGGAGGGGCGACGGAAACTCTGAAGCTTTCTTT.